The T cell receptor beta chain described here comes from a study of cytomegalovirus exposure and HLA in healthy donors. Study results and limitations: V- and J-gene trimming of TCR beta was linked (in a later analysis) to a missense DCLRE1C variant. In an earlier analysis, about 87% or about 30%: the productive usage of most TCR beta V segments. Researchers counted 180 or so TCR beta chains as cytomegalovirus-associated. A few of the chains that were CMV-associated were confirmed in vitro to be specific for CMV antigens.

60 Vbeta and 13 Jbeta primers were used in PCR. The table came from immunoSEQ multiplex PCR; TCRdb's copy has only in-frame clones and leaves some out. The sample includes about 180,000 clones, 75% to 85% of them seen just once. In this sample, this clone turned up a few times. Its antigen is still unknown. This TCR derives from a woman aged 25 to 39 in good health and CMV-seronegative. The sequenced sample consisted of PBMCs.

The CDR3 DNA reads as TGTGCCAGCAGCTGGGGGACTTTGGAGACCCAGTACTTC. This codes for CASSWGTLETQYF. The V gene is TRBV5-6, the J gene TRBJ2-5, with D possibly matching TRBD2 (6 bases). Germline loops: CDR1 SGHDT, CDR2 YYEEEE. Trimming removed 3 bases at V and 5 bases at J, with 11 bases between. There are 13 residues in the CDR3.